The present T cell receptor beta chain was sequenced within a study of blood T cells in healthy people across ages. General study findings and limits: When set beside aged donors, long-lived donors presented more naive CD4+ cells and higher diversity.

Total RNA, at least 5 micrograms per sample, was extracted from PBMCs. Comment on this clonotype: Its antigen is unidentified.

The second PCR ran roughly 6 to 11 cycles with a sample-barcoded 5' primer and J-beta primers. TCRdb reprocessed the 5' RACE reads with MiXCR, giving one entry per CDR3 protein. The sample yields roughly 800,000 distinct CDR3 sequences, approximately 25% seen once. The CDR3 has 14 amino acids. Germline lookup yields CDR1 SGHAT and CDR2 FQDESV (reference sequence). V was pared by 4 bases and J by 1 base, with 9 bases between. The same sample was also used in a study of T cells of mothers and their children.

The TCR comes from a boy aged 5-17 years in good health. Sequencing input: blood. The rearrangement links TRBV11-1 to TRBJ2-3; D uncertain. The CDR3 spells CASSSTSGTDTQYF. CDR3 nucleotide sequence: TGTGCCAGCAGCTCAACTTCGGGCACAGATACGCAGTATTTT. Full variable domain (missing parts from reference TRBV11-1 and TRBJ2-3): EAEVAQSPRYKITEKSQAVAFWCDPISGHATLYWYRQILGQGPELLVQFQDESVVDDSQLPKDRFSAERLKGVDSTLKIQPAELGDSAMYLCASSSTSGTDTQYFGPGTRLTVL.